The clone carrying this T cell receptor beta chain showed up many times. V was clipped by 7 bases and J by 3 bases; unmatched bases: 5. This CDR3 contains 14 residues. The germline V gene encodes CDR1 SGHRS and CDR2 YFSETQ. This sample was taken from a study of T cells in Graves' hyperthyroidism and ophthalmopathy. Study-level background: Initial diagnosis, before any treatment, was when peripheral blood was collected.

When ophthalmopathy did not progress within 18 months, Graves' hyperthyroidism was considered stable. Patients aged 18 to 65 had newly diagnosed hyperthyroidism that had lasted under 2 months. The PBMCs were sourced from fresh peripheral blood (about 10 ml). Researchers amplified the TCR beta CDR3 regions from RNA transcripts. First-round RT-PCR of the TCR CDR3 relied on the HTBI primer set. One entry per CDR3 protein results from TCRdb running MiXCR on the multiplex PCR reads. Here the sample spans around 300,000 distinct CDR3 sequences, around 14% being singletons. The sequence was obtained from a woman aged 30 to 39 with Graves' hyperthyroidism. The rearrangement links TRBV5-1 to TRBJ2-3; 10 nucleotides line up with TRBD2. Sequenced input: blood. CDR3 residues: CASVRTSGTDTQYF. The CDR3 DNA is TGCGCCAGCGTGCGGACTAGCGGAACAGATACGCAGTATTTT.